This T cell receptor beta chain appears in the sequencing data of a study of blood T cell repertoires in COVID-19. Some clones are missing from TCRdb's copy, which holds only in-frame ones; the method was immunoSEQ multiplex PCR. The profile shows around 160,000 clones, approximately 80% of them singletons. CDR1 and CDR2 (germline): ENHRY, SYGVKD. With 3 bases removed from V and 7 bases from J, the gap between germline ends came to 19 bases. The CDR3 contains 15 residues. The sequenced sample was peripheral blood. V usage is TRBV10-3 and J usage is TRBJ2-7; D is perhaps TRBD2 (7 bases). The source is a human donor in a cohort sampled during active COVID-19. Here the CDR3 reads CAISDPLGGAKEQYF. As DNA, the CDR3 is TGTGCCATCAGTGACCCCCTGGGGGGGGCGAAAGAGCAGTACTTC.